The 15 T cell receptor beta chains below come from one sample, sequenced in a study of post-analysis software for immune sequencing data. Points from the study as a whole: Controls showed lower frequencies than patients for roughly five TRBV segments, and TRBV5-6, TRBV5-1 and TRBV20-1 were among these.

Unique molecular identifiers were built into the TCR beta cDNA libraries. TCRdb ran MiXCR on the PCR reads and lists one entry per CDR3 protein. In the table there are some 370,000 distinct CDR3 sequences, 30% to 45% of which are singletons. For these receptors, no antigen is known. Sequenced material: blood. All receptors come from a girl between 10 and 17 years old with multiple sclerosis.

This clonotype was counted a few times. V is TRBV7-9 and J is TRBJ2-1; possibly TRBD1 or TRBD2 for D (6 bases each). Trimming shortened V by 1 base and J by 0 bases, and 10 bases separated the two germline ends. Germline CDR1 SEHNR, CDR2 FQNEAQ (reference sequence). This CDR3 contains 16 residues. CDR3 DNA sequence: TGTGCCAGCAGCTTAGGGAGGGGGGCCTCCTACAATGAGCAGTTCTTC. It encodes CASSLGRGASYNEQFF. Full variable domain (rest looked up from reference TRBV7-9 and TRBJ2-1): DTGVSQNPRHKITKRGQNVTFRCDPISEHNRLYWYRQTLGQGPEFLTYFQNEAQLEKSRLLSDRFSAERPKGSFSTLEIQRTEQGDSAMYLCASSLGRGASYNEQFFGPGTRLTVL.

This clonotype was observed a few times. V usage is TRBV6-1 and J usage is TRBJ2-6; D may correspond to TRBD1 or TRBD2 (5 bases each). Trimming took off 6 bases at V and 1 base at J, with 16 bases between the two ends. The CDR3 runs to 17 residues. Germline-derived CDR1 and CDR2 are MNHNS and SASEGT. CDR3 sequence reads: CASSPLSRGSGANVLTF. In DNA form, the CDR3 reads TGTGCCAGCAGCCCTCTTTCGAGGGGATCTGGGGCCAACGTCCTGACTTTC.

This clonotype has more than one count but fewer than ten. V is TRBV6-1 and J is TRBJ2-5, with D possibly being TRBD1 or TRBD2 (5 bases each). Trimming removed 8 bases from V and 0 bases from J, with 19 bases in between. This CDR3 spans 16 amino acids. The germline CDR1 and CDR2 sequences are MNHNS and SASEGT. As DNA, the CDR3 is TGTGCCAGCCTCCCGGGGCTGTTTAGGTACCAAGAGACCCAGTACTTC. This codes for CASLPGLFRYQETQYF.

This clonotype was picked up a small number of times. V gene TRBV20-1 combines with J gene TRBJ2-1; 7 nucleotides line up with TRBD2. CDR1 DFQATT and CDR2 SNEGSKA come from the germline V gene (reference sequence). This CDR3 is 12 amino acids long. J lost 10 bases, V lost 2 bases, and 5 bases had no gene match. CDR3 nucleotides: TGCAGTGCTAGATTTATCGGGGGGGAGCAGTTCTTC. Translated, it gives CSARFIGGEQFF.

The chain carries TRBV5-1 and TRBJ2-7; TRBD1 matches 9 bases. The CDR3 covers 14 residues. CDR1 is SGHRS and CDR2 is YFSETQ in the germline V gene. V lost 4 bases and J lost 0; bases outside the gene matches: 2. In DNA, the CDR3 is TGCGCCAGCAGCGGGGACAGGGCCTCCTACGAGCAGTACTTC. It translates to CASSGDRASYEQYF.

On this clonotype itself: A read error may explain this, as a much larger clone is one base away. V usage is TRBV7-3 and J usage is TRBJ2-3; D is tentatively TRBD1 or TRBD2 (5 bases each). Germline-derived CDR1 and CDR2 are SGHTA and FQGTGA. The CDR3 covers 14 residues. The CDR3 sequence: CANSPPGGVGAQYF. For the CDR3, the DNA is TGTGCCAACAGCCCACCAGGTGGAGTGGGGGCGCAGTATTTT.

V gene TRBV12-3 or TRBV12-4 combines with J gene TRBJ2-5; D call uncertain. Trimming stripped 3 bases from V and 7 bases from J, with 9 bases between. The CDR3 has 12 amino acids. The CDR3 DNA reads TGTGCCAGCAGTTTCCAAATAGGGACCCAGTACTTC. Protein: CASSFQIGTQYF.

This chain links TRBV4-2 with TRBJ1-1; TRBD1 matches at 8 bases. Germline V gene data show CDR1 as LGHNA and CDR2 as YNFKEQ. V shed 4 bases and J 1 base; nucleotides not matched to a gene: 5. The CDR3 runs to 15 residues. CDR3 in DNA: TGTGCCAGCAGCCCCTCGACAGGGGCGAACACTGAAGCTTTCTTT. The encoded protein is CASSPSTGANTEAFF.

V usage is TRBV20-1 and J usage is TRBJ1-4, with D unresolved. Between the trimmed V and J ends, which lost 3 bases and 5 bases, there was a span of 7 bases. Looked up from germline, CDR1 is DFQATT and CDR2 is SNEGSKA (reference sequence). CDR3 length: 12 residues. This CDR3 is CSARAENEKLFF. The CDR3 bases are TGCAGTGCTAGGGCGGAAAATGAAAAACTGTTTTTT.

The rearrangement joins TRBV7-9 to TRBJ2-7; D may be TRBD1 (5 bases). The ends were cut back, 5 bases at V and 2 bases at J, with 13 bases in the middle. This CDR3 is built from 14 residues. The germline CDR1 and CDR2 sequences are SEHNR and FQNEAQ (reference sequence). This CDR3 is CASSPQTETYEQYF. The DNA for the CDR3 is TGTGCCAGCAGCCCCCAGACAGAAACCTACGAGCAGTACTTC.

This sequence joins TRBV7-2 and TRBJ2-7; possible D gene TRBD2, 6 bases. Looked up from germline, CDR1 is SGHTA and CDR2 is FQGNSA. V was trimmed by 3 bases and J by 7 bases, leaving 13 bases between them. The CDR3 has 13 residues. CDR3 in DNA: TGTGCCAGCAGCTTTTCGGCCGCGGGGGAGCAGTACTTC. Amino acids: CASSFSAAGEQYF.

This rearrangement joins TRBV4-1 to TRBJ2-1, with 7 nucleotides matching TRBD2. The CDR3 loop spans 17 amino acids. V lost 4 bases and J lost 7; bases outside the gene matches: 16. Germline values: CDR1 MGHRA, CDR2 YSYEKL. The CDR3 sequence is CASSPRVQGDGRNEQFF. The CDR3 region has the DNA TGCGCCAGCAGCCCCCGGGTCCAAGGGGACGGGAGGAATGAGCAGTTCTTC.

This clonotype was seen a few times. The genes are TRBV12-3 or TRBV12-4 and TRBJ1-4; 9 bases fit TRBD1. The CDR3 runs to 15 residues. J was trimmed by 9 bases and V by 3 bases; bases with no gene match: 8. This chain's CDR3 is CASSFTGGTFQKLFF. In nucleotides, the CDR3 is TGTGCCAGCAGTTTCACAGGGGGCACTTTTCAAAAACTGTTTTTT.

The chain joins TRBV20-1 to TRBJ1-5; 8 nucleotides align to TRBD1. V shed 3 bases, J shed 4 bases, and the junction held 8 bases outside the gene matches. The CDR3 sequence is 15 residues long. Germline V gene lookup returns CDR1 DFQATT and CDR2 SNEGSKA (reference sequence). This CDR3 is CSAREPTGGNQPQHF. The CDR3 DNA reads as TGCAGTGCTAGGGAACCCACAGGGGGGAATCAGCCCCAGCATTTT.

The rearrangement links TRBV5-6 to TRBJ2-6; no firm D call. This CDR3 region has 15 residues. Germline V CDR1 and CDR2: SGHDT, YYEEEE. Trimming took 1 base from V and 1 from J, leaving 6 bases between them. The CDR3 sequence: CASSLRSSGANVLTF. In nucleotides, the CDR3 is TGTGCCAGCAGCTTGCGATCTTCTGGGGCCAACGTCCTGACTTTC.